Reported below is one TCR beta chain. Its antigen is still unknown. Sequence data were generated for unstimulated naive, memory, effector memory and TEMRA subsets in three donor pairs. The protocol was immunoSEQ multiplex PCR, while the TCRdb copy is restricted to in-frame clones and leaves out a portion. The sample lists about 56,000 clones, less than 98% occurring once. This sample is part of a study of siplizumab effects on memory and regulatory T cells. General study points: Naive T cells seemed more diverse than memory cells and seemed major alloresponse contributors. Roughly 80-95% of proliferating CD4+ or CD8+ clones defied assignment to a naive or memory phenotype. Siplizumab conditions gave an average of around 65% Treg-derived mappable alloreactive CD4+ clones, versus 26.9% for controls.

The CDR3 is 15 amino acids. Looked up from germline, CDR1 is LNHDA and CDR2 is SQIVND (reference sequence). Trimming took 3 bases from V and 4 from J, leaving 13 bases between them. The chain is built from TRBV19 and TRBJ1-5; D perhaps matches TRBD1 (5 bases). Sequencing was performed on naive CD8+ T cells sorted from blood. This receptor was identified in a human donor in good health. CDR3 loop: CASSIFTGGNQPQHF. In DNA form, the CDR3 reads TGTGCCAGTAGTATCTTCACAGGTGGAAATCAGCCCCAGCATTTT.